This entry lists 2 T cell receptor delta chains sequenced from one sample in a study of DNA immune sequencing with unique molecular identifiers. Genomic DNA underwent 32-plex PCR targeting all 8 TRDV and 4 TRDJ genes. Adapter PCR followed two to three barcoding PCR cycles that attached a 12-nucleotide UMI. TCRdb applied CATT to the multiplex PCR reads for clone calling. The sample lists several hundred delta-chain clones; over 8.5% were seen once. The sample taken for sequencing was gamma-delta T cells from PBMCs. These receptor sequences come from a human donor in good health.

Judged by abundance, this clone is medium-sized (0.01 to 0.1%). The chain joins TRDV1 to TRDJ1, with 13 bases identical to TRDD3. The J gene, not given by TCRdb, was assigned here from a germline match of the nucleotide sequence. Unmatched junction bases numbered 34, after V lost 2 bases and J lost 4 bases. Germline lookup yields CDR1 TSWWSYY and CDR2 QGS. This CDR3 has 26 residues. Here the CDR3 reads CALGESAPYHPPHWGIRGIPLDKLIF. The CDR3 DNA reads TGTGCTCTTGGGGAATCGGCCCCCTACCACCCCCCTCACTGGGGGATACGCGGCATACCTCTCGATAAACTCATCTTT.

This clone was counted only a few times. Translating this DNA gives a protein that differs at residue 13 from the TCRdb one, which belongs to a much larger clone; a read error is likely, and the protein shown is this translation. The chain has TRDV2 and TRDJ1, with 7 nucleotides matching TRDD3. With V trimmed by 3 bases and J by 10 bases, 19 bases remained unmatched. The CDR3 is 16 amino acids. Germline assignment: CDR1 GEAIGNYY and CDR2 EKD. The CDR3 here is CACDAITGDPPVVLIF. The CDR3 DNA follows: TGTGCCTGTGACGCGATTACTGGGGATCCCCCAGTTGTACTCATCTTT.